This TCR beta chain was recorded in a study of OX40 agonist ivuxolimab in advanced cancers. Across the study: Patients were infused with ivuxolimab every 2 weeks at 0.01 to 10 mg/kg. Patients receiving dose escalation had hepatocellular carcinoma, melanoma, renal cell or head and neck cancer. Three patients showed partial responses: one hepatocellular carcinoma and two cutaneous melanoma cases.

Study-level points and caveats: Some nonresponders additionally presented with little normalized T-cell clonal expansion.

The repertoire was sequenced with immunoSEQ multiplex PCR; TCRdb's copy has only in-frame clones and lacks some. The sample includes 75,000 to 100,000 clones, about nine tenths of them seen just once. For this clone: Its antigen is as yet unknown.

Per the germline V gene, CDR1 is SGHVS and CDR2 is FQNEAQ. CDR3 size: 15 residues. The V gene lost 5 bases and the J gene lost 8 bases, with 19 bases spanning the gap. The V call is TRBV7-8, the J call TRBJ2-1; no clear D. This TCR was recovered from an adult with an advanced solid tumor such as melanoma, head and neck, liver or kidney cancer. The sample consisted of CD4+ or CD8+ T cells sorted from blood, taken in a trial of the OX40 agonist ivuxolimab. Here the CDR3 reads CASSPTPGSLDEQFF. The CDR3 nucleotides read TGTGCCAGCAGCCCCACGCCAGGTAGCCTGGATGAGCAGTTCTTC.